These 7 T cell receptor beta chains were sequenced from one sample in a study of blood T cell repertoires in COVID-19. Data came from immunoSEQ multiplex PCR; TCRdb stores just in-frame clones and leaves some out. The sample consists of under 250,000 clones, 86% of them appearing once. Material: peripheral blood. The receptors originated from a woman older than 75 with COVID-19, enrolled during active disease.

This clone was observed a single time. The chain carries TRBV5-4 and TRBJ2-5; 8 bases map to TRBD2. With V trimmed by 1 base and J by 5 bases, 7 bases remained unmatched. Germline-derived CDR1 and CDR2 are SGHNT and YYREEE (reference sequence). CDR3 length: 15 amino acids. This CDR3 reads CASSLIVGGGETQYF. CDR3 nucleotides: TGTGCCAGCAGCTTGATAGTCGGGGGGGGCGAGACCCAGTACTTC. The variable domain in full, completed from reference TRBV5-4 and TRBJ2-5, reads ETGVTQSPTHLIKTRGQQVTLRCSSQSGHNTVSWYQQALGQGPQFIFQYYREEENGRGNFPPRFSGLQFPNYSSELNVNALELDDSALYLCASSLIVGGGETQYFGPGTRLLVL.

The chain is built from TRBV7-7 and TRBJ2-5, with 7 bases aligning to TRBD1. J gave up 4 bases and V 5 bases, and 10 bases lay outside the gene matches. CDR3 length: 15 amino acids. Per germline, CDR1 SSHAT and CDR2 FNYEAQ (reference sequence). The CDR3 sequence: CASSPTGTEGETQYF. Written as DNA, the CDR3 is TGTGCCAGCAGCCCGACCGGGACAGAGGGAGAGACCCAGTACTTC.

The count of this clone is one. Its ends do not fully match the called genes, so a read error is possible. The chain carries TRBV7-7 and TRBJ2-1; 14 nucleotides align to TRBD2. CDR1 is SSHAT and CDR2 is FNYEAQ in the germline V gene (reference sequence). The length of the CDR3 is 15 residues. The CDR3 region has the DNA TGTGCTAGCAGCTTAGCGGGACTAGCGGGGGACGAGCAGTTCTTC. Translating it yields CASSLAGLAGDEQFF.

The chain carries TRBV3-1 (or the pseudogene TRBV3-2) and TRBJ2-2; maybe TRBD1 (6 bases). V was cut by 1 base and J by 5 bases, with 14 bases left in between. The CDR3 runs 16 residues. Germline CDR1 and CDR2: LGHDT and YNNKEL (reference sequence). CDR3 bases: TGTGCCAGCAGCCAAGCCGTGGGGGCGCGGACCGGGGAGCTGTTTTTT. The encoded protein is CASSQAVGARTGELFF.

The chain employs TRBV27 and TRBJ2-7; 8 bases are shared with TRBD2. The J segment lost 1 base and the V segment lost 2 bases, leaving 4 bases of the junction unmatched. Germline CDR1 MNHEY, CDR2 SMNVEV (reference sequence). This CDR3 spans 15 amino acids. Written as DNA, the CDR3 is TGTGCCAGCAGTTTAAACGGGGGGGGATCCTACGAGCAGTACTTC. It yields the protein CASSLNGGGSYEQYF.

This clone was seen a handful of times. DNA for the CDR3: TGTGCCAGCATGGGAGAGGCCGGGGAGCTGTTTTTT. It specifies CASMGEAGELFF. The chain employs TRBV12-3 or TRBV12-4 and TRBJ2-2; D possibly corresponds to TRBD2 (5 bases). V lost 7 bases and J lost 6, with 9 bases in between. The CDR3 contains 12 residues.

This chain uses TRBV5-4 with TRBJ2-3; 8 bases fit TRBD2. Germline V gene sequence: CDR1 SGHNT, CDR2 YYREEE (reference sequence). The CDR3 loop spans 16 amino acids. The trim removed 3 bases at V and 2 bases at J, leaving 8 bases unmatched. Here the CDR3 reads CASSWGGRGVTDTQYF. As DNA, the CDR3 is TGTGCCAGCAGCTGGGGAGGGCGGGGGGTCACAGATACGCAGTATTTT.